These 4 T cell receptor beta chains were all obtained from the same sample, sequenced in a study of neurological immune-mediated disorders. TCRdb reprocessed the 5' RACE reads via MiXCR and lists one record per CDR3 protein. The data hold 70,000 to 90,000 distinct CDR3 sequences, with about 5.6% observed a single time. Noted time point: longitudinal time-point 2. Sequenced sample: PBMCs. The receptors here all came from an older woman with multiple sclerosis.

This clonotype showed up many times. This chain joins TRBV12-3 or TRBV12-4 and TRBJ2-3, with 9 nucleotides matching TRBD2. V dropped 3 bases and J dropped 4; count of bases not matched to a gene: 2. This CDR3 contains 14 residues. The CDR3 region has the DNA TGTGCCAGCAGTTTTAGCGGGAGAGCAGATACGCAGTATTTT. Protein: CASSFSGRADTQYF.

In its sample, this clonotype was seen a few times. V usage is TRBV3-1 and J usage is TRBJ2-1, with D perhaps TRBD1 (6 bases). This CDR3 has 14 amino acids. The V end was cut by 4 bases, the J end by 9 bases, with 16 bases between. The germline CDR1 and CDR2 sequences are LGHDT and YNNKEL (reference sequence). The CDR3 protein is CASSPQGSRSEQFF. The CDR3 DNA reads TGTGCCAGCAGCCCCCAGGGGTCTCGAAGTGAGCAGTTCTTC.

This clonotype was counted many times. The CDR3 coding sequence is TGTGCCAGCAGTGAGGACGGGAGGAATGAAAAACTGTTTTTT. Residues: CASSEDGRNEKLFF. The chain is built from TRBV2 and TRBJ1-4; unclear D gene. This CDR3 is built from 14 residues. Germline CDR1 reads SNHLY; CDR2 reads FYNNEI. V was pared by 3 bases and J by 5 bases, with 10 bases between.

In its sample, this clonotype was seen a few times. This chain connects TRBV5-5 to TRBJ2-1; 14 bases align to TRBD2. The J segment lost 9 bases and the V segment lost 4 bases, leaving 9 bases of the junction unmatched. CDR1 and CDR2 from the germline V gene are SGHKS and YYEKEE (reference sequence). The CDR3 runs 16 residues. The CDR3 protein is CASSARLAGGPGEQFF. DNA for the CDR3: TGTGCCAGCAGCGCACGACTAGCGGGGGGGCCAGGTGAGCAGTTCTTC.